The 20 T cell receptor beta chains listed next were all sequenced from one sample in a study of cytomegalovirus exposure and HLA in healthy donors. PCR amplification relied on 60 Vbeta primers (plus 13 Jbeta primers). Some clones are missing from TCRdb's copy, which holds only in-frame ones; the method was immunoSEQ multiplex PCR. Among fewer than 200,000 clones listed, approximately 82% were seen once. What was sequenced was PBMCs. Every receptor here comes from a woman aged 18-29 years in good health and CMV-seronegative.

The gene calls are TRBV7-2 and TRBJ2-7; 10 nucleotides match TRBD1. The CDR3 extends over 13 amino acids. The junction had 10 bases not matched to a gene; V was cut back by 5 bases and J by 12 bases. CDR1 and CDR2 (germline): SGHTA, FQGNSA. In DNA, the CDR3 is TGTGCCAGCAGCGGGACAGGGGTCCGCGTTCGGTACGTC. Its protein is CASSGTGVRVRYV.

The chain joins TRBV18 to TRBJ2-6; TRBD2 agrees at 10 bases. This CDR3 is 19 amino acids long. The ends lost 3 bases at V and 0 bases at J; junction bases unmatched: 8. Per germline, CDR1 KGHSH and CDR2 LQKENI. As DNA, the CDR3 is TGTGCCAGCTCACCGTACTCAGCGGGAGGGAGCTCTGGGGCCAACGTCCTGACTTTC. Translated, it gives CASSPYSAGGSSGANVLTF.

The J gene is TRBJ1-1, the V gene TRBV19; maybe TRBD1 (5 bases). The CDR3 totals 17 residues. The V gene lost 3 bases and the J gene lost 4 bases, with 21 bases spanning the gap. The germline CDR1 and CDR2 sequences are LNHDA and SQIVND (reference sequence). CDR3 DNA sequence: TGTGCCAGTAGTATCAGCCACCAGGGTCGATCAGGCACTGAAGCTTTCTTT. Translation: CASSISHQGRSGTEAFF.

This chain links TRBV10-2 with TRBJ2-3; 8 positions agree with TRBD2. Germline V gene lookup returns CDR1 WSHSY and CDR2 SAAADI. There are 17 residues in the CDR3. Unmatched junction bases numbered 12, after V lost 3 bases and J lost 4 bases. CDR3 region: CASSEPGRGRSSDTQYF. The CDR3 DNA reads as TGCGCCAGCAGTGAACCTGGTCGCGGGAGGTCCTCAGATACGCAGTATTTT.

The V call is TRBV19, the J call TRBJ2-6; weak D call: TRBD1 (5 bases). Germline V gene sequence: CDR1 LNHDA, CDR2 SQIVND (reference sequence). The CDR3 runs 15 residues. V lost 5 bases, J lost 2 bases, and 10 bases lay in between. CDR3 in DNA: TGTGCCAGTAGTTCTGGGGCGGCTGGGGCCAACGTCCTGACTTTC. Translated, it gives CASSSGAAGANVLTF.

V and J are TRBV25-1 and TRBJ2-1; D perhaps matches TRBD1 (6 bases). CDR3 length: 16 residues. CDR1 and CDR2 (germline): MGHDK, SYGVNS. V was pared by 6 bases and J by 4 bases, with 19 bases between. For the CDR3, the DNA is TGTGCCAGCAGCCAATCCCCTCAGGGGATGTACAATGAGCAGTTCTTC. This gives the protein CASSQSPQGMYNEQFF.

The chain carries TRBV7-9 and TRBJ1-2; D remains ambiguous. Between the trimmed V and J ends, which lost 1 base and 4 bases, there was a span of 13 bases. The V gene's germline CDR1 is SEHNR and CDR2 FQNEAQ (reference sequence). This CDR3 has 15 residues. The CDR3 loop reads CASSLESRPIYGYTF. The CDR3 nucleotides read TGTGCCAGCAGCTTAGAATCCAGGCCAATCTATGGCTACACCTTC.

This clone has a handful of counts. This chain connects TRBV2 to TRBJ1-3; TRBD1 agrees at 7 bases. The CDR3 is 13 amino acids. The germline V gene encodes CDR1 SNHLY and CDR2 FYNNEI. Trimming cost V 6 bases and J 4 bases; bases outside gene matches: 3. The CDR3 nucleotides read TGTGCCAGCAGGACAGGGTCCGGAAACACCATATATTTT. Translation gives CASRTGSGNTIYF.

This chain joins TRBV5-1 and TRBJ2-3, with a weak D call TRBD1 (5 bases). Trimming removed 0 bases at V and 6 bases at J, with 11 bases between. Germline lookup yields CDR1 SGHRS and CDR2 YFSETQ. This CDR3 contains 14 residues. The CDR3 here is CASSLAVGRDTQYF. In DNA, the CDR3 is TGCGCCAGCAGCTTGGCGGTGGGGCGGGATACGCAGTATTTT.

This clone occurred a few times. The chain has TRBV27 and TRBJ2-5; maybe TRBD1 (5 bases). In germline, CDR1 is MNHEY, CDR2 SMNVEV (reference sequence). The CDR3 has 15 residues. V was pared by 0 bases and J by 5 bases, with 13 bases between. CDR3 nucleotide sequence: TGTGCCAGCAGTTTATCGGGGCTACTTTTGGAGACCCAGTACTTC. Protein sequence: CASSLSGLLLETQYF.

The rearrangement uses TRBV30 and TRBJ2-3; tentatively, D is TRBD2 (5 bases). The CDR3 sequence is 13 residues long. Looked up from germline, CDR1 is GTSNPN and CDR2 is SVGIG (reference sequence). V gave up 1 base and J gave up 2 bases, with 7 bases separating them. For the CDR3, the DNA is TGTGCCTGGAGTGGAGGGCACACAGATACGCAGTATTTT. This translates into CAWSGGHTDTQYF.

The V gene is TRBV7-2, the J gene TRBJ1-5; D may be TRBD1 (6 bases). Germline loops: CDR1 SGHTA, CDR2 FQGNSA. V was shortened by 1 base and J by 9 bases, with 22 bases between the two germline ends. The CDR3 extends over 17 amino acids. CDR3 sequence: CASSLDPRKTGLRPQHF. CDR3 sequence (DNA): TGTGCCAGCAGCTTAGACCCGCGGAAGACAGGTTTACGGCCCCAGCATTTT. Full variable domain (remainder filled in from reference TRBV7-2 and TRBJ1-5): GAGVSQSPSNKVTEKGKDVELRCDPISGHTALYWYRQSLGQGLEFLIYFQGNSAPDKSGLPSDRFSAERTGGSVSTLTIQRTQQEDSAVYLCASSLDPRKTGLRPQHFGDGTRLSIL.

The J gene is TRBJ2-7, the V gene TRBV28; 16 bases match TRBD2. Germline-derived CDR1 and CDR2 are MDHEN and SYDVKM. This CDR3 comprises 17 residues. The V gene end was trimmed by 6 bases and the J gene end by 4 bases; junction bases not matched to a gene: 9. CDR3 sequence reads: CASSTIPGLAGGYEQYF. The CDR3 DNA follows: TGTGCCAGCAGCACAATACCGGGACTAGCGGGAGGGTACGAGCAGTACTTC. Full variable domain (outside the CDR3, taken from reference TRBV28 and TRBJ2-7): DVKVTQSSRYLVKRTGEKVFLECVQDMDHENMFWYRQDPGLGLRLIYFSYDVKMKEKGDIPEGYSVSREKKERFSLILESASTNQTSMYLCASSTIPGLAGGYEQYFGPGTRLTVT.

V usage is TRBV7-6 and J usage is TRBJ2-2, with 10 bases fitting TRBD2. This CDR3 is 18 amino acids long. Trimming took 5 bases from V and 3 from J; bases not matched to a gene: 12. Germline-derived CDR1 and CDR2 are SGHVS and FNYEAQ. The CDR3 region has the DNA TGTGCCAGCAGCCCCCAGGGTACGGGACTAGCGTACACCGGGGAGCTGTTTTTT. Residues: CASSPQGTGLAYTGELFF.

This sequence joins TRBV7-2 and TRBJ2-5; possibly TRBD1 for D (6 bases). Trimming stripped 6 bases from V and 0 bases from J, with 8 bases between. The CDR3 is 13 residues long. Germline V lookup: CDR1 SGHTA, CDR2 FQGNSA. The CDR3 bases are TGTGCCAGCAGTTGGGACAACCAAGAGACCCAGTACTTC. Protein: CASSWDNQETQYF.

V usage is TRBV2 and J usage is TRBJ2-1; 12 nucleotides match TRBD2. CDR3 size: 16 residues. The germline gives CDR1 SNHLY, CDR2 FYNNEI. V was pared by 3 bases and J by 2 bases, with 2 bases of the junction left unmatched. The CDR3 spells CASSDGLAGPYNEQFF. The CDR3 nucleotides read TGTGCCAGCAGTGACGGACTAGCGGGACCCTACAATGAGCAGTTCTTC.

The J gene is TRBJ2-7, the V gene TRBV29-1; possibly TRBD1 for D (5 bases). Trimming took off 6 bases at V and 2 bases at J, with 17 bases between the two ends. The CDR3 is made up of 14 amino acids. Per germline, CDR1 SQVTM and CDR2 ANQGSEA. DNA for the CDR3: TGCAGCGTGGGTGACAGTTACAGGACCTACGAGCAGTACTTC. Protein: CSVGDSYRTYEQYF.

This clone has only a few counts. The CDR3 reads CASSFRGIHEQYF. The CDR3 nucleotides read TGTGCCAGCAGCTTTAGGGGGATCCACGAGCAGTACTTC. The J gene is TRBJ2-7, the V gene TRBV11-2; TRBD1 is a possible D gene (6 bases). Germline CDR1 is SGHAT and CDR2 is FQNNGV. Deletions cut 3 bases from V and 5 bases from J, with 11 bases between. CDR3 length: 13 amino acids. Full variable domain (outside the CDR3, taken from reference TRBV11-2 and TRBJ2-7): EAGVAQSPRYKIIEKRQSVAFWCNPISGHATLYWYQQILGQGPKLLIQFQNNGVVDDSQLPKDRFSAERLKGVDSTLKIQPAKLEDSAVYLCASSFRGIHEQYFGPGTRLTVT.

The rearrangement uses TRBV25-1 and TRBJ1-6; 8 positions agree with TRBD1. J was trimmed by 7 bases and V by 0 bases; bases with no gene match: 2. The CDR3 extends over 15 amino acids. CDR1 and CDR2 from the germline V gene are MGHDK and SYGVNS. The CDR3 spells CASSEYDRGNSPLHF. The CDR3 DNA sequence: TGTGCCAGCAGTGAATACGACAGGGGCAATTCACCCCTCCACTTT.

This chain joins TRBV4-3 and TRBJ1-3; D ambiguous. The CDR3 loop spans 16 amino acids. V shed 0 bases and J shed 0 bases, with 9 bases lying between them. Germline assignment: CDR1 LGHNA and CDR2 YSLEER. CDR3 region: CASSQDGSLSGNTIYF. For the CDR3, the DNA is TGCGCCAGCAGCCAAGATGGCAGTCTCTCTGGAAACACCATATATTTT.